Listed here is a single T cell receptor beta chain. Its target is unknown. The record originates from a study of cytomegalovirus exposure and HLA in healthy donors. Study information: The approximately 120 million unique TCR beta sequences, from roughly 170 million T cells, were found by an earlier analysis.

Both 60 Vbeta primers and 13 Jbeta primers went into the PCR. The repertoire was sequenced with immunoSEQ multiplex PCR; TCRdb's copy has only in-frame clones and lacks some. The sample holds over 150,000 clones, roughly 80% seen once. The study's findings and limits: The only immune exposure information that was available was CMV serostatus. Several of the most significant clusters appeared, in a later analysis, to be linked to common viral pathogens.

The CDR3 length is 14 residues. The germline CDR1 and CDR2 sequences are SGHTA and FQGNSA. After removal of 4 bases from V and 2 bases from J, the junction contained 5 bases not matched to a gene. This chain connects TRBV7-2 to TRBJ2-7, with 7 bases lining up with TRBD2. Input material: PBMCs. This TCR derives from a man aged 30-40 years in good health and CMV-seronegative. The CDR3 DNA reads as TGTGCCAGCAGCTCGGGACTATCCACCTACGAGCAGTACTTC. Translation gives CASSSGLSTYEQYF.